This T cell receptor beta chain was obtained from a study of T cells after yellow fever vaccination. Study overall: SMART-Seq v4 Ultra Low Input handled preparation of low-cell-number fractions.

TCRdb reanalysed the 5' RACE reads using MiXCR and keeps one entry per CDR3 protein. The sample records about 340,000 distinct CDR3 sequences, approximately 12% being singletons. V shed 0 bases, J shed 4 bases, and the junction held 3 bases outside the gene matches. This CDR3 is 16 amino acids long. Germline values: CDR1 SGDLS, CDR2 YYNGEE. This clonotype has only a few counts. The source material was CD4+ T cells sorted from PBMCs, sampled 15 days after the yellow fever booster vaccination. This sequence joins TRBV9 and TRBJ2-3; 12 bases align to TRBD1. This sequence was found in a man between 18 and 29 years old who received the YFV17D yellow fever vaccine. CDR3 nucleotides: TGTGCCAGCAGCGTAGGAGGGACAGGGGGCCCAGATACGCAGTATTTT. It specifies CASSVGGTGGPDTQYF.